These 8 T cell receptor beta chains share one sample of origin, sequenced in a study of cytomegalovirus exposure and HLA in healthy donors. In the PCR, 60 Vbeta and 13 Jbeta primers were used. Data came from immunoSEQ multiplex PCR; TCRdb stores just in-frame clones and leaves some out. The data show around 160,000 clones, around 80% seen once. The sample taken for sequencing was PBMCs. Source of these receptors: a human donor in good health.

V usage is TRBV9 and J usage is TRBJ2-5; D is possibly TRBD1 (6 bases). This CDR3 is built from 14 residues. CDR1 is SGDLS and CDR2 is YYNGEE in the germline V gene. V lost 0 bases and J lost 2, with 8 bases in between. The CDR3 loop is CASSVAQGQETQYF. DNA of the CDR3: TGTGCCAGCAGCGTAGCTCAGGGGCAAGAGACCCAGTACTTC.

The CDR3 nucleotides read TGTGCCAGCAGTTACTTGGGACAAGCCTACGAGCAGTACTTC. It codes for CASSYLGQAYEQYF. V usage is TRBV6-5 and J usage is TRBJ2-7; a weak D match, TRBD1 (6 bases). Per germline, CDR1 MNHEY and CDR2 SVGAGI. This CDR3 is 14 amino acids long. Trimming left V 1 base short and J 2 bases short, with 9 bases between.

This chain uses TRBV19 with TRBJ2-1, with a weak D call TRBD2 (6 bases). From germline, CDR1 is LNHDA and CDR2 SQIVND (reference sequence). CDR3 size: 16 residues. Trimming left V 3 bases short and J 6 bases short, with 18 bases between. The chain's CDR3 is CASSIFGGNFANEQFF. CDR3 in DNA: TGTGCCAGTAGTATCTTCGGCGGGAACTTCGCCAATGAGCAGTTCTTC. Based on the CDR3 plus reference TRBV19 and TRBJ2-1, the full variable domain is DGGITQSPKYLFRKEGQNVTLSCEQNLNHDAMYWYRQDPGQGLRLIYYSQIVNDFQKGDIAEGYSVSREKKESFPLTVTSAQKNPTAFYLCASSIFGGNFANEQFFGPGTRLTVL.

CDR3 sequence reads: CASSLSGYTEAFF. For the CDR3, the DNA is TGTGCCAGCAGCTTATCAGGGTACACTGAAGCTTTCTTT. The rearrangement uses TRBV7-2 and TRBJ1-1; TRBD1 might be the D (5 bases). V dropped 2 bases and J dropped 3 bases, with 7 bases sitting between them. Germline CDR1 reads SGHTA; CDR2 reads FQGNSA. The CDR3 sequence is 13 residues long.

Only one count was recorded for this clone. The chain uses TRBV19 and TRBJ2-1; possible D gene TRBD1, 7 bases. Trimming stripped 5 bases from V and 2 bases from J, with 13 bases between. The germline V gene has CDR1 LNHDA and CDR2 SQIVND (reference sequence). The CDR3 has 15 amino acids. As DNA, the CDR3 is TGTGCCAGTAGTGCCGACAGGGAGGCCTACAATGAGCAGTTCTTC. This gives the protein CASSADREAYNEQFF.

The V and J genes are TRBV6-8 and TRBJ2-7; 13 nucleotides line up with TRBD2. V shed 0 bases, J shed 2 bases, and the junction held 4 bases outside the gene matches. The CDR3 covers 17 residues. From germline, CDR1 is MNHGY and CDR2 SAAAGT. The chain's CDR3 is CASSYSTSGGQTYEQYF. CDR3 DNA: TGTGCCAGCAGTTACTCGACTAGCGGGGGGCAGACCTACGAGCAGTACTTC.

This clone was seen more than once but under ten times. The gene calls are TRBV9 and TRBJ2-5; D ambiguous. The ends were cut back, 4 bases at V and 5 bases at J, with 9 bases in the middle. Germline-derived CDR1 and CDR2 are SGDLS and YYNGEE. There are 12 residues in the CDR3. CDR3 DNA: TGTGCCAGCAGCCCCACTCCTGAGACCCAGTACTTC. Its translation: CASSPTPETQYF.

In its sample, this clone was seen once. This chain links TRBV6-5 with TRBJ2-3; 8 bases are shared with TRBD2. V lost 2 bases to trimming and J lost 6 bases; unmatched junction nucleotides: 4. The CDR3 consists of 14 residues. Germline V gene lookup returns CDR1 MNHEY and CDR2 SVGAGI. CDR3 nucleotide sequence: TGTGCCAGCAGTTACGGACTAGCCCGGGATACGCAGTATTTT. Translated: CASSYGLARDTQYF.